The 12 T cell receptor beta chains listed next were all sequenced from one sample in a study of blood T cell repertoires in COVID-19. Sequencing was performed with immunoSEQ multiplex PCR; in TCRdb, only in-frame clones are kept and a portion is missing. The table includes more than 110,000 clones, over 75% detected once. Input material: peripheral blood. The receptors here all came from a human donor in a cohort sampled during active COVID-19.

This chain uses TRBV9 with TRBJ2-1; tentative D call: TRBD2 (7 bases). This CDR3 has 15 residues. Germline lookup yields CDR1 SGDLS and CDR2 YYNGEE. The germline V and J ends were trimmed by 4 bases and 8 bases, with 19 bases remaining between them. Here the CDR3 reads CASSPRGANPHEQFF. DNA of the CDR3: TGTGCCAGCAGCCCCCGGGGGGCCAACCCCCATGAGCAGTTCTTC.

Turning to this clone: Other DNA variants within this sample encode the same CDR3. The V gene is TRBV18, the J gene TRBJ2-5, with D hard to call. Between the trimmed V and J ends, which lost 0 bases and 4 bases, there was a span of 9 bases. The CDR3 contains 14 residues. Germline CDR1 KGHSH, CDR2 LQKENI. Written as DNA, the CDR3 is TGTGCCAGCTCACCACCGGGCACAGCAGAGACCCAGTACTTC. It codes for CASSPPGTAETQYF.

The rearrangement uses TRBV20-1 and TRBJ1-6, with 11 bases that match TRBD1. Trimming took 6 bases from V and 14 from J; bases not matched to a gene: 3. CDR1 and CDR2 from the germline V gene are DFQATT and SNEGSKA (reference sequence). The CDR3 is 11 residues long. The CDR3: CSAGQGGTLHF. Written as DNA, the CDR3 is TGCAGTGCGGGACAGGGGGGAACCCTCCACTTT.

The rearrangement links TRBV30 to TRBJ2-3; D may be TRBD1 (6 bases). The germline CDR1 and CDR2 sequences are GTSNPN and SVGIG (reference sequence). V was shortened by 3 bases and J by 4 bases, with 20 bases between the two germline ends. The CDR3 is 16 residues long. CDR3 in amino acids: CAWRTEDSLRSDTQYF. In DNA form, the CDR3 reads TGTGCCTGGAGGACCGAGGACAGCCTTAGGTCAGATACGCAGTATTTT.

This clone was detected once. The genes are TRBV4-3 and TRBJ2-1; TRBD2 matches at 9 bases. With V trimmed by 1 base and J by 4 bases, 2 bases remained unmatched. The CDR3 sequence is 15 residues long. The germline V gene has CDR1 LGHNA and CDR2 YSLEER. For the CDR3, the DNA is TGCGCCAGCAGCCAAGGACTAGCGGTATACAATGAGCAGTTCTTC. It encodes CASSQGLAVYNEQFF.

This rearrangement joins TRBV2 to TRBJ2-5; TRBD1 matches at 7 bases. Germline assignment: CDR1 SNHLY and CDR2 FYNNEI. The CDR3 is 15 residues long. V shed 7 bases, J shed 5 bases, and the junction held 13 bases outside the gene matches. The CDR3 nucleotides read TGTGCCAGCAAACTACGACAGGGAGTGGAGGAGACCCAGTACTTC. This translates into CASKLRQGVEETQYF.

The gene calls are TRBV4-3 and TRBJ1-1; the D is unclear. Trimming removed 0 bases at V and 8 bases at J, with 10 bases between. Germline V gene lookup returns CDR1 LGHNA and CDR2 YSLEER. This CDR3 region has 13 residues. The CDR3 is CASSQDGQREAFF. For the CDR3, the DNA is TGCGCCAGCAGCCAAGACGGGCAGCGGGAAGCTTTCTTT.

J is TRBJ2-5 and V is TRBV7-2; a weak D match, TRBD2 (5 bases). This CDR3 spans 14 amino acids. V lost 4 bases, J lost 5 bases, and 14 bases lay in between. Germline values: CDR1 SGHTA, CDR2 FQGNSA. Written as DNA, the CDR3 is TGTGCCAGCAGCTGGCTCCCGGAGCGGGAGACCCAGTACTTC. Its translation is CASSWLPERETQYF.

The J gene is TRBJ1-2, the V gene TRBV6-4, with D uncertain. There are 15 residues in the CDR3. V lost 5 bases, J lost 5 bases, and 18 bases lay in between. The germline V gene encodes CDR1 MRHNA and CDR2 SNTAGT. CDR3 in DNA: TGTGCCAGCAGTCCCCTGGCAGGAAAGCCTTATGGCTACACCTTC. The encoded protein is CASSPLAGKPYGYTF.

The chain joins TRBV11-2 to TRBJ1-3, with D maybe TRBD1 (5 bases). The germline V and J ends were trimmed by 5 bases and 2 bases, with 10 bases remaining between them. Germline CDR1 is SGHAT and CDR2 is FQNNGV. The CDR3 has 14 residues. This chain's CDR3 is CASSLGHTGNTIYF. The DNA of the CDR3 is TGTGCCAGCAGCCTCGGACATACTGGAAACACCATATATTTT.

The V and J genes are TRBV18 and TRBJ1-1; D unclear. Germline lookup yields CDR1 KGHSH and CDR2 LQKENI. V was cut by 0 bases and J by 4 bases, with 12 bases left in between. The CDR3 loop spans 15 amino acids. CDR3 sequence: CASSPPGIRGTEAFF. Here the CDR3 DNA reads TGTGCCAGCTCACCACCAGGTATACGAGGCACTGAAGCTTTCTTT.

V gene TRBV6-5 combines with J gene TRBJ2-5, with D tentatively TRBD1 (6 bases). The V and J ends lost 6 bases and 3 bases respectively, with 14 bases between them. From germline, CDR1 is MNHEY and CDR2 SVGAGI. The CDR3 runs to 14 residues. CDR3 DNA: TGTGCCAGCAGGGGCACAGGGACGAAAGAGACCCAGTACTTC. It is translated as CASRGTGTKETQYF.